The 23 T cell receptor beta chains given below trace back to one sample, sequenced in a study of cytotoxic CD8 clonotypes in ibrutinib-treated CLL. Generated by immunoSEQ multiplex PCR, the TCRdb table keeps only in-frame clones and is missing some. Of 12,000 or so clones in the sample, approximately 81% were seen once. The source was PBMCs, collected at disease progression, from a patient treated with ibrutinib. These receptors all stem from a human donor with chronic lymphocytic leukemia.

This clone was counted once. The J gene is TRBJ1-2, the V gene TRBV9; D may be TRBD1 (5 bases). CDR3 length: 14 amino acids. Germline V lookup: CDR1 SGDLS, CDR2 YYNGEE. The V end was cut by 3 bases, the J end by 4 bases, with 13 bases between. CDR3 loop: CASSASGVVYGYTF. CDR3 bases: TGTGCCAGCAGCGCCTCGGGGGTTGTCTATGGCTACACCTTC. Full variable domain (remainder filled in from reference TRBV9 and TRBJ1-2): DSGVTQTPKHLITATGQRVTLRCSPRSGDLSVYWYQQSLDQGLQFLIQYYNGEERAKGNILERFSAQQFPDLHSELNLSSLELGDSALYFCASSASGVVYGYTFGSGTRLTVV.

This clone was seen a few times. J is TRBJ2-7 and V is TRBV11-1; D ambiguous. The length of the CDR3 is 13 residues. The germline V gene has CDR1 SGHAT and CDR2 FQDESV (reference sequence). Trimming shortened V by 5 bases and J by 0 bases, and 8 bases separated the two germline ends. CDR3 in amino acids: CASSESYSYEQYF. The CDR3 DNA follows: TGTGCCAGCAGCGAGAGTTACTCCTACGAGCAGTACTTC.

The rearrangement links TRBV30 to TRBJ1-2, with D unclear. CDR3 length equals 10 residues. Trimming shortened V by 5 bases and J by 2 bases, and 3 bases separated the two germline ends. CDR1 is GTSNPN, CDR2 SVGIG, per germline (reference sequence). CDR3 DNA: TGTGCCTGGGACAACTATGGCTACACCTTC. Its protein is CAWDNYGYTF.

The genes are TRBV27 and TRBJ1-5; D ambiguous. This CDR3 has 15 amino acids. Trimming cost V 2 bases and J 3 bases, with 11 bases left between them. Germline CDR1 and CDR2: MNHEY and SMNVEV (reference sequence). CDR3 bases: TGTGCCAGCAGTTTAATGGCAGGTCACAATCAGCCCCAGCATTTT. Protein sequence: CASSLMAGHNQPQHF.

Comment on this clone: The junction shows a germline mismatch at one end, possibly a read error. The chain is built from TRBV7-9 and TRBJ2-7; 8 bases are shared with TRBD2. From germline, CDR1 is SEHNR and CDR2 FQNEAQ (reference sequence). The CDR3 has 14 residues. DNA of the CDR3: TGTGCCAGCAGCCCACCGGACAGAAGACTAGCGTTCTTCTTC. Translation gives CASSPPDRRLAFFF.

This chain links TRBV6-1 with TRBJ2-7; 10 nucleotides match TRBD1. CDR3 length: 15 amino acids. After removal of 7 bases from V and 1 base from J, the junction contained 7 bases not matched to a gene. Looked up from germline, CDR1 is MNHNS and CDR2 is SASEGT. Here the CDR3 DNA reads TGTGCCAGCATTTCGACAGGGGGCGATTCCTACGAGCAGTACTTC. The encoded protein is CASISTGGDSYEQYF.

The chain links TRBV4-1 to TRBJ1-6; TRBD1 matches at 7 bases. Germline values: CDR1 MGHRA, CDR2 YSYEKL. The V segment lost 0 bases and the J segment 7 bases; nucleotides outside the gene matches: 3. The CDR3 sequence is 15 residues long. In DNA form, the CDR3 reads TGCGCCAGCAGCCAAGATCTACAGGGGAATTCACCCCTCCACTTT. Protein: CASSQDLQGNSPLHF.

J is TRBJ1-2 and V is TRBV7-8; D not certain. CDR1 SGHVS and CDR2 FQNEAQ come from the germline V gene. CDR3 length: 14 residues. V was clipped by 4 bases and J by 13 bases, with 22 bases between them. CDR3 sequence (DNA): TGTGCCAGCAGCTCCCGCACAGAGGACCACGGCGGCACCTTC. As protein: CASSSRTEDHGGTF.

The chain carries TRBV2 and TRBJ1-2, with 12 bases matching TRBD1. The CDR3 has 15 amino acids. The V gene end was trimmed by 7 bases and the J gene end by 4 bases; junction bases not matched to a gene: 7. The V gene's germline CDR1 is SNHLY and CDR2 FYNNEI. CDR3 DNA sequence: TGTGCCAGCAAGGGGACAGGGGGCCAACTCTATGGCTACACCTTC. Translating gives CASKGTGGQLYGYTF.

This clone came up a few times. The DNA for the CDR3 is TGTGCCAGCAGCTTGACTGGGGCTAATGAAAAACTGTTTTTT. This sequence encodes CASSLTGANEKLFF. The gene calls are TRBV5-6 and TRBJ1-4; D uncertain. The CDR3 runs 14 residues. Germline values: CDR1 SGHDT, CDR2 YYEEEE. V was cut by 1 base and J by 3 bases, with 7 bases left in between.

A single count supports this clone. CDR3 nucleotides: TGTGCCAGCAGCTTGTATCCCCTGAACACTGAAGCTTTCTTT. This encodes CASSLYPLNTEAFF. The chain combines TRBV5-6 with TRBJ1-1; no clear D gene. V lost 1 base and J lost 0, with 7 bases in between. The CDR3 is 14 amino acids. Germline V gives CDR1 SGHDT, CDR2 YYEEEE.

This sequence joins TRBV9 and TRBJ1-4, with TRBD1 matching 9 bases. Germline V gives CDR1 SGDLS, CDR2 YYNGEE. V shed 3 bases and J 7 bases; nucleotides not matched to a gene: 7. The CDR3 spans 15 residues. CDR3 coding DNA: TGTGCCAGCAGCGCTCAACAGGGGGCGGGTGAAAAACTGTTTTTT. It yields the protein CASSAQQGAGEKLFF.

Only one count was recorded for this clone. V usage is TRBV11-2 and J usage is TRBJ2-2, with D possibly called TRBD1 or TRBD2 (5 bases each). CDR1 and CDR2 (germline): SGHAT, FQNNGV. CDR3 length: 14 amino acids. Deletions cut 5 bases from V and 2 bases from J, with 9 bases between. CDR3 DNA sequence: TGTGCCAGCAGCCGGGGCCTAAACACCGGGGAGCTGTTTTTT. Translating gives CASSRGLNTGELFF.

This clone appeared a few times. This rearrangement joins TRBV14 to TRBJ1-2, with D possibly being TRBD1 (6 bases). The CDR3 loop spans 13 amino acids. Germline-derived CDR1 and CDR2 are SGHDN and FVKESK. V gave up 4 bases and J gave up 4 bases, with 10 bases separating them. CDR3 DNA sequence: TGTGCCAGCAGCCCTACAGGGAGCTATGGCTACACCTTC. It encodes CASSPTGSYGYTF.

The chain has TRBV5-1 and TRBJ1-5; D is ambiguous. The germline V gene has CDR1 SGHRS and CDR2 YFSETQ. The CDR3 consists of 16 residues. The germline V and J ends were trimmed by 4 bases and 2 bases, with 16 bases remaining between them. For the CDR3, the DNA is TGCGCCAGCAGCCCCGGTATGGGCGTGGGCAATCAGCCCCAGCATTTT. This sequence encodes CASSPGMGVGNQPQHF. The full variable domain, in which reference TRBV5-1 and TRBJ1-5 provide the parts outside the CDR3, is KAGVTQTPRYLIKTRGQQVTLSCSPISGHRSVSWYQQTPGQGLQFLFEYFSETQRNKGNFPGRFSGRQFSNSRSEMNVSTLELGDSALYLCASSPGMGVGNQPQHFGDGTRLSIL.

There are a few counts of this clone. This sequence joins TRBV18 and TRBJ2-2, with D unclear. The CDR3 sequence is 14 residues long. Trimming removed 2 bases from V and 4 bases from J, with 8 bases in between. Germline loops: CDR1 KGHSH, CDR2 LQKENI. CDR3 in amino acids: CASSPWGSTGELFF. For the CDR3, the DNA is TGTGCCAGCTCACCATGGGGTTCCACCGGGGAGCTGTTTTTT.

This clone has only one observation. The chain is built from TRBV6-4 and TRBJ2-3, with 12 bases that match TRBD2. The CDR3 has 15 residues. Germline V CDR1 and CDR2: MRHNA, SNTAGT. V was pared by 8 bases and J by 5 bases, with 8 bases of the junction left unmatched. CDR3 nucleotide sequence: TGTGCCAGCCTCACGACTAGCGGGAGAGGAGATACGCAGTATTTT. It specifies CASLTTSGRGDTQYF.

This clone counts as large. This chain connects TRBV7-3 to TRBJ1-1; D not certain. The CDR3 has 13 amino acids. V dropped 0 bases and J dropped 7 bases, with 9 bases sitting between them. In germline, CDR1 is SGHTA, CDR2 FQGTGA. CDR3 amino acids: CASSLTSVSEAFF. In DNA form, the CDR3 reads TGTGCCAGCAGCTTAACGTCAGTGAGTGAAGCTTTCTTT.

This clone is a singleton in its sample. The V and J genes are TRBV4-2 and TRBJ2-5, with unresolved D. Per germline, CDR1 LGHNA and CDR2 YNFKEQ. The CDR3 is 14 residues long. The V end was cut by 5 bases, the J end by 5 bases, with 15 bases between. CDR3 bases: TGTGCCAGCAGCTCCACCATCCGCCGGGAGACCCAGTACTTC. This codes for CASSSTIRRETQYF.

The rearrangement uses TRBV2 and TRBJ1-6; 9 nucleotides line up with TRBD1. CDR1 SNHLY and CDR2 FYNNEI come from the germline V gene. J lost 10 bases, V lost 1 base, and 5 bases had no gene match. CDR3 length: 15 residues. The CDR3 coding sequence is TGTGCCAGCAGTGAAGTCAGGACAGGGGCGTCACCCCTCCACTTT. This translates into CASSEVRTGASPLHF.

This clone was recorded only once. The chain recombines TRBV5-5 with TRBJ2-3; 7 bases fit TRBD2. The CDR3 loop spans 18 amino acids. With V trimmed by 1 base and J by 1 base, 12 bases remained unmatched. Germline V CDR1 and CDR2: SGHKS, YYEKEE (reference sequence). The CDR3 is CASSLTPSLLARTDTQYF. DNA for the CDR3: TGTGCCAGCAGCTTGACGCCAAGCTTACTAGCGCGCACAGATACGCAGTATTTT.

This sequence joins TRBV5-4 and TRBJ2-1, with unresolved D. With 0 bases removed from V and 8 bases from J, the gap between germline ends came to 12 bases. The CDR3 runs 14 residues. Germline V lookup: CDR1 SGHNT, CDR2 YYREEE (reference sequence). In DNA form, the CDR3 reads TGTGCCAGCAGCTTGGGAGGAGTGAACGATGAGCAGTTCTTC. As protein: CASSLGGVNDEQFF. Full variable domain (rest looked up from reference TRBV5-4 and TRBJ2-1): ETGVTQSPTHLIKTRGQQVTLRCSSQSGHNTVSWYQQALGQGPQFIFQYYREEENGRGNFPPRFSGLQFPNYSSELNVNALELDDSALYLCASSLGGVNDEQFFGPGTRLTVL.

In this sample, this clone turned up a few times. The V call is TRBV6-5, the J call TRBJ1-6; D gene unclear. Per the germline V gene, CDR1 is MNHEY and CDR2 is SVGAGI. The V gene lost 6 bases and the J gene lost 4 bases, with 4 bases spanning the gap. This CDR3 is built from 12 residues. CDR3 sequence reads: CASRQYNSPLHF. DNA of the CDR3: TGTGCCAGCAGACAATATAATTCACCCCTCCACTTT.